Listed below are T cell receptor beta chains from one sample, sequenced in a study of Ad26.COV2.S vaccination and SARS-CoV-2 variants. Sequenced by immunoSEQ multiplex PCR; TCRdb stores in-frame clones only, minus some. Here the sample spans over 400,000 clones, approximately 92% being singletons. Sequenced here: peripheral blood, sampled in a trial of Ad26.COV2.S vaccine versus placebo. The receptors were sampled from a person between 18 and 65 years old who received the Ad26.COV2.S COVID-19 vaccine or a placebo. CDR3s include the opening cysteine and the closing phenylalanine or tryptophan. D genes are given only for firm matches. Clone size is given for some rows only: seen once, a few or many times, or a class if the clone is expanded.

CDR3nt	CDR3aa	j_gene	v_gene	d_gene	abundance
TGTGCCAGTAGTCCGGACAGGGGAGGTGTCAATGAGCAGTTCTTC	CASSPDRGGVNEQFF	TRBJ2-1	TRBV19	TRBD1	.
TGTGCCAGCAGCTGGACAGGGGCCGTGAACACTGAAGCTTTCTTT	CASSWTGAVNTEAFF	TRBJ1-1	TRBV5-4	TRBD1	.
TGTGCCAGCAGCACCATCCGACCCGGGTCCCCTGGGAACACTGAAGCTTTCTTT	CASSTIRPGSPGNTEAFF	TRBJ1-1	TRBV11-2	.	.
TGTGCCAGCTCACCCGGACTAGCGGGGGGGCAAGAGACCCAGTACTTC	CASSPGLAGGQETQYF	TRBJ2-5	TRBV18	TRBD2	.
TGTGCCACCAGCAAATACGGACAATCGAGAGGCTACACCTTC	CATSKYGQSRGYTF	TRBJ1-2	TRBV15	.	.
TGTGCCAGCAGCCTCTACAGGGGTTCCTACGAGCAGTACTTC	CASSLYRGSYEQYF	TRBJ2-7	TRBV6-5	TRBD1	.
TGTGCCACCAGTGATTTCCGTGGGACCGGGGAGCTGTTTTTT	CATSDFRGTGELFF	TRBJ2-2	TRBV24-1	.	.
TGTGCCAGCAGTGAATTTGACAGGGGCGAAAAACTGTTTTTT	CASSEFDRGEKLFF	TRBJ1-4	TRBV6-1	TRBD1	.
TGTGCCAGCTCACCTCTACCAAAACAGGCCTCCTACGAGCAGTACTTC	CASSPLPKQASYEQYF	TRBJ2-7	TRBV18	.	.
TGTGCCATCAGTGCCCTCTACACAGGAGAGACCCAGTACTTC	CAISALYTGETQYF	TRBJ2-5	TRBV10-3	.	once
TGTGCCAGCAGCAAAGACGGTCGTAGCGGGGGGGACTCCTACAATGAGCAGTTCTTC	CASSKDGRSGGDSYNEQFF	TRBJ2-1	TRBV21-1	.	.
TGTGCCAGCAGTTTCGGACAGGGGGTATCCTACGAGCAGTACTTC	CASSFGQGVSYEQYF	TRBJ2-7	TRBV6-5	TRBD1	.
TGTGCCAGCAGTTACTCGCAGCCCGGGGCCAACGTCCTGACTTTC	CASSYSQPGANVLTF	TRBJ2-6	TRBV6-5	.	.
TGTGCCAGCAGCGTAAACGACGGGGGGCTAGCGTACGAGCAGTACTTC	CASSVNDGGLAYEQYF	TRBJ2-7	TRBV9	.	.
TGCGCCACCCGTCAAACAGGGATGGACGAGCAGTACTTC	CATRQTGMDEQYF	TRBJ2-7	TRBV10-1	.	.
TGTGCCAGCAGCTTAGCGCGTTTCCTAGCGGGGGGGCTCACCGGGGAGCTGTTTTTT	CASSLARFLAGGLTGELFF	TRBJ2-2	TRBV7-6	TRBD2	.
TGTGCCAGCAGTCCGGACAGGGGGTTATCGAACACTGAAGCTTTCTTT	CASSPDRGLSNTEAFF	TRBJ1-1	TRBV5-4	TRBD1	.
TGTGCCATCAGCGCCCACAGGGAACAGCCCCAGCATTTT	CAISAHREQPQHF	TRBJ1-5	TRBV10-3	.	.
TGTGCCAGCCGACAGGTTATGACAGATACGCAGTATTTT	CASRQVMTDTQYF	TRBJ2-3	TRBV27	.	few
TGTGCCAGCAGCCCCTACGGCACTGAAGCTTTCTTT	CASSPYGTEAFF	TRBJ1-1	TRBV3-1/TRBV3-2	.	.
TGTGCCAGTAGTATGAATAACGGGTACGAGCAGTACTTC	CASSMNNGYEQYF	TRBJ2-7	TRBV19	.	.
TGTGCCAGCAGCTTGGATGCGTTAAAGGGAAACACCATATATTTT	CASSLDALKGNTIYF	TRBJ1-3	TRBV5-4	.	.
TGTGCCAGCAGTTACGGGACAGGGGGACGCTTCTACGAGCAGTACTTC	CASSYGTGGRFYEQYF	TRBJ2-7	TRBV6-2/TRBV6-3	TRBD1	.
TGTGCCAGCAGTCCAGGGGGTCGGAACTATGGCTACACCTTC	CASSPGGRNYGYTF	TRBJ1-2	TRBV27	TRBD1	few
TGTGCCAGCAGCTTCTCCCGGGTTAGCACAGATACGCAGTATTTT	CASSFSRVSTDTQYF	TRBJ2-3	TRBV5-6	.	.
TGTGCCACCATGGGACAGTCTACCCTCAATGAGCAGTTCTTC	CATMGQSTLNEQFF	TRBJ2-1	TRBV15	TRBD1	few
TGCGCCAGCAGCCTACAAAGTAGGGTCGAACGGGGGCAGAACACTGAAGCTTTCTTT	CASSLQSRVERGQNTEAFF	TRBJ1-1	TRBV4-1	.	.
TGTGCCAGCTCCGGGACAGGGTCTTACGAGCAGTACTTC	CASSGTGSYEQYF	TRBJ2-7	TRBV2	TRBD1	.
TGTGCCAGCAGTTACGGGGGGGGAGACTATGGCTACACCTTC	CASSYGGGDYGYTF	TRBJ1-2	TRBV6-5	.	.
TGTGCCAGCAGCAAAGCCCGAAGCAGACAGGAGGGTAGGGGCAATCAGCCCCAGCATTTT	CASSKARSRQEGRGNQPQHF	TRBJ1-5	TRBV21-1	.	.
TGTGCCAGCAGTTACAGAAGCTCCTACGAGCAGTACTTC	CASSYRSSYEQYF	TRBJ2-7	TRBV27	.	.
TGTGCCAGCAGCCAAGATGGCAGAAGCACAGATACGCAGTATTTT	CASSQDGRSTDTQYF	TRBJ2-3	TRBV3-1/TRBV3-2	.	.
TGCGCCAGCAGCCACCGACGGACAGGGTTTGATGAAAAACTGTTTTTT	CASSHRRTGFDEKLFF	TRBJ1-4	TRBV4-3	TRBD1	once
TGTGCCAGGATTACAGGGGGCTGGGAGACCCAGTACTTC	CARITGGWETQYF	TRBJ2-5	TRBV6-8	TRBD1	.
TGCGCCAGCAGCGTGGGACTTACCTACAATGAGCAGTTCTTC	CASSVGLTYNEQFF	TRBJ2-1	TRBV5-1	.	.
TGTGCCAGCAGCTTCGATAGCGGGGTTCGCACAGATACGCAGTATTTT	CASSFDSGVRTDTQYF	TRBJ2-3	TRBV9	TRBD2	.
TGTGCCACCAGTGATTTGCGGGCGGATGGCTACACCTTC	CATSDLRADGYTF	TRBJ1-2	TRBV24-1	.	.
TGTGCCAGCAGCCAAGAGGAAGAAAGAGAAGGGGTCGAGACCTACAATGAGCAGTTCTTC	CASSQEEEREGVETYNEQFF	TRBJ2-1	TRBV3-1/TRBV3-2	.	.
TGTGCCAGCAGTCGTCTCCCGGGGGCTCAGAGGACCGGGGAGCTGTTTTTT	CASSRLPGAQRTGELFF	TRBJ2-2	TRBV6-6	.	few
TGCGCCAGCAGTGAGGACTATACCCGGCAGTATTTT	CASSEDYTRQYF	TRBJ2-3	TRBV10-1	.	.
TGTGCCAGCAGCCCAGGGGGGGCCGGGGGCACTGAAGCTTTCTTT	CASSPGGAGGTEAFF	TRBJ1-1	TRBV27	TRBD1	.
TGTGCTAGTGGTTTGGTATCGCTAGGGAGCACAGATACGCAGTATTTT	CASGLVSLGSTDTQYF	TRBJ2-3	TRBV12-5	.	.
TGTGCCAGCAGCTTAGGACGGGACTACGAGCAGTACTTC	CASSLGRDYEQYF	TRBJ2-7	TRBV7-8	.	.
TGTGCCAGCCGGACTAGCGGGGCGAATGAGCAGTTCTTC	CASRTSGANEQFF	TRBJ2-1	TRBV7-8	TRBD2	.
TGTGCCAGCAGTTCCCAACCGGGATCTAAGTACTTC	CASSSQPGSKYF	TRBJ2-5	TRBV6-5	.	.
TGTGCCAGCAGCTACGGAAGCTCACTTACTAACTATGGCTACACCTTC	CASSYGSSLTNYGYTF	TRBJ1-2	TRBV7-2	.	.
TGTGCCAGCAGCTTGTCCAGGGGAGTAGTCTACGAGCAGTACTTC	CASSLSRGVVYEQYF	TRBJ2-7	TRBV11-2	.	.
TGTGCCAGCAGCCCGGTGCTCGGCAATGAGCAGTTCTTC	CASSPVLGNEQFF	TRBJ2-1	TRBV5-4	.	.
TGTGCCAGCACCGGTGAGTACAGCTCCTACGAGCAGTACTTC	CASTGEYSSYEQYF	TRBJ2-7	TRBV7-2	.	.
TGTGCCAGCAGTGACGGACAGGGGTTACAGCCCCAGCATTTT	CASSDGQGLQPQHF	TRBJ1-5	TRBV2	TRBD1	.